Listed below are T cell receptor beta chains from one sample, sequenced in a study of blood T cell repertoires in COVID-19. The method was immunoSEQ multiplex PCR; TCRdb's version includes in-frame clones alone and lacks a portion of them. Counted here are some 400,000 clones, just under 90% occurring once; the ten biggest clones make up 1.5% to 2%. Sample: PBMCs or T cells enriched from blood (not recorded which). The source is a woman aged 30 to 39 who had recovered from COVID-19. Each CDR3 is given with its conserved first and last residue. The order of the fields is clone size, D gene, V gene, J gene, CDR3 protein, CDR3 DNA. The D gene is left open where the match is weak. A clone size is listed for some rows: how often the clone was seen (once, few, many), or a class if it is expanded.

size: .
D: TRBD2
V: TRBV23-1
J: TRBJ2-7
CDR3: CASSLILAGGLKRSYEQYF
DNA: TGCGCCAGCAGTCTCATACTAGCGGGAGGGTTAAAAAGGTCCTACGAGCAGTACTTC

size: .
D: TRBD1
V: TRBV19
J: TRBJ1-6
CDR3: CASSTRQGVGRGSSPLHF
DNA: TGTGCCAGTAGTACCCGACAGGGGGTCGGCCGCGGTAGTTCACCCCTCCACTTT

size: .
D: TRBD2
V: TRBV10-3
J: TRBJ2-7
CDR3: CAIGRSGTFNEQYF
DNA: TGTGCCATCGGGCGTAGCGGGACGTTTAACGAGCAGTACTTC

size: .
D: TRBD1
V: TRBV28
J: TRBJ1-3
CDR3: CASSFGTGYTGNTIYF
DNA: TGTGCCAGCAGTTTCGGGACAGGGTACACTGGAAACACCATATATTTT

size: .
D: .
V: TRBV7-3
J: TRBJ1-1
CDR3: CASSLNPSGEAFF
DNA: TGTGCCAGCAGCTTAAACCCTTCCGGTGAAGCTTTCTTT

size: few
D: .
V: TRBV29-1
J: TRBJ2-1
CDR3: CSVRAGSTGYNEQFF
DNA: TGCAGCGTCAGAGCCGGGAGTACGGGCTACAATGAGCAGTTCTTC

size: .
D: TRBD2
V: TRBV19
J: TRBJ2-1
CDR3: CASRVQVAGGKEQFF
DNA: TGTGCCAGTCGAGTCCAGGTAGCGGGAGGGAAGGAGCAGTTCTTC

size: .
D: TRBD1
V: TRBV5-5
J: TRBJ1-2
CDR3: CASSLAGTGVYGYTF
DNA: TGTGCCAGCAGCTTGGCCGGGACAGGGGTCTATGGCTACACCTTC

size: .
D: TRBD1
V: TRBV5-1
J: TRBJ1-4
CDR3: CASSPGTGGRVSEKLFF
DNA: TGCGCCAGCAGCCCCGGGACAGGAGGAAGGGTTAGTGAAAAACTGTTTTTT

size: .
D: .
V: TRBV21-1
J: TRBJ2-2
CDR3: CASSKGRGVWELFF
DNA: TGTGCCAGCAGCAAAGGCAGGGGGGTATGGGAGCTGTTTTTT

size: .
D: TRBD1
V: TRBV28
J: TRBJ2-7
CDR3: CASSLPTGQGNEQYF
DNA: TGTGCCAGCAGTTTACCAACGGGACAGGGGAACGAGCAGTACTTC

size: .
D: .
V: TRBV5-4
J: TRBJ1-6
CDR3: CASSFVTGLNSPLHF
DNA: TGTGCCAGCAGCTTCGTTACAGGGCTAAATTCACCCCTCCACTTT

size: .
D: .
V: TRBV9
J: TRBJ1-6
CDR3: CASSVAGPNSPLHF
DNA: TGTGCCAGCAGCGTAGCAGGGCCCAATTCACCCCTCCACTTT

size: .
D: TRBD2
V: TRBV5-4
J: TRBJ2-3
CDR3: CASSLELLAGGPSETDTQYF
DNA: TGTGCCAGCAGCTTGGAGCTTCTAGCGGGAGGGCCCTCGGAGACAGATACGCAGTATTTT

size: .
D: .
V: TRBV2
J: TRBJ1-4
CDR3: CASSGGGQNEKLFF
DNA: TGTGCCAGCAGTGGGGGGGGCCAAAATGAAAAACTGTTTTTT

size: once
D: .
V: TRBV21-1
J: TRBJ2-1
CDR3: CASSNDNPEFSYNEQFF
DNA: TGTGCCAGCAGCAATGATAATCCGGAGTTCTCCTACAATGAGCAGTTCTTC

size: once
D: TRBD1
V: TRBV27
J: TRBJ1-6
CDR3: CASSGTGSSYNSPLHF
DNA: TGTGCCAGCAGTGGGACAGGCAGCTCCTATAATTCACCCCTCCACTTT

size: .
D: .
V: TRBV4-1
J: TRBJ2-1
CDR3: CASSQEGVVYNEQFF
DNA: TGCGCCAGCAGCCAAGAAGGGGTGGTTTACAATGAGCAGTTCTTC